The rows below give T cell receptor beta chains drawn from one sample of a study of blood T cell repertoires in COVID-19. Assay used: immunoSEQ multiplex PCR; TCRdb lists only in-frame clones, some missing. The sample lists fewer than 700,000 clones; roughly 91% were seen once. What was sequenced was peripheral blood. These receptors originate from a woman between 45 and 65 years old with COVID-19, enrolled during active disease. CDR3s include the opening cysteine and the closing phenylalanine or tryptophan. The D gene is left open where the match is weak. Some rows have no size entry. The others give once, few or many, or a class for an expanded clone.

>TRBJ1-6|13|-|TRBV11-3|-
CASSLEQNSPLHF
TGTGCCAGCAGCTTGGAACAGAACTCACCCCTCCACTTT
>TRBJ2-7|15|TRBD2|TRBV5-6|-
CASHGRGRTGGEQYF
TGTGCCAGCCACGGGCGCGGGAGGACCGGCGGCGAGCAGTACTTC
>TRBJ1-2|15|-|TRBV18|-
CASSPRTGTHYGYTF
TGTGCCAGCTCACCTCGGACCGGGACACACTATGGCTACACCTTC
>TRBJ1-2|13|-|TRBV30|-
CAWSVGQANGYTF
TGTGCCTGGAGTGTTGGGCAAGCTAATGGCTACACCTTC
>TRBJ1-4|16|TRBD1|TRBV6-5|once
CASSYSGDRGSEKLFF
TGTGCCAGCAGTTACTCTGGGGACAGGGGATCTGAAAAACTGTTTTTT
>TRBJ2-7|14|-|TRBV19|-
CASSSGGIPYEQYF
TGTGCCAGTAGTTCCGGAGGGATACCCTACGAGCAGTACTTC
>TRBJ2-1|12|TRBD2|TRBV30|-
CAWNGGAHEQFF
TGTGCCTGGAACGGGGGGGCACATGAGCAGTTCTTC
>TRBJ1-5|16|TRBD1|TRBV2|-
CASREDRVRENQPQHF
TGTGCCAGCAGGGAGGACAGGGTAAGGGAGAATCAGCCCCAGCATTTT
>TRBJ2-1|14|-|TRBV28|-
CASSQRVGLNEQFF
TGTGCCAGCAGTCAGAGGGTCGGTTTAAATGAGCAGTTCTTC
>TRBJ2-3|14|-|TRBV6-5|once
CASSYSNVEDTQYF
TGTGCCAGCAGTTACTCGAATGTAGAGGATACGCAGTATTTT
>TRBJ1-2|15|TRBD1|TRBV7-8|-
CASSLTGVNSYGYTF
TGTGCCAGCAGCTTGACAGGGGTTAATTCCTATGGCTACACCTTC
>TRBJ2-3|14|-|TRBV6-2/TRBV6-3|-
CASSYLGAPDTQYF
TGTGCCAGCAGTTACTTGGGGGCGCCAGATACGCAGTATTTT
>TRBJ2-2|15|-|TRBV6-5|-
CASSPLQGNTGELFF
TGTGCCAGCAGCCCACTACAGGGTAATACCGGGGAGCTGTTTTTT
>TRBJ2-5|13|-|TRBV12-3/TRBV12-4|-
CASSLSAGETQYF
TGTGCCAGCAGTTTATCAGCGGGCGAGACCCAGTACTTC
>TRBJ2-7|15|TRBD1|TRBV28|once
CASSLSTGVVYEQYF
TGTGCCAGCAGTTTATCGACAGGGGTTGTCTACGAGCAGTACTTC
>TRBJ2-1|13|-|TRBV5-6|-
CASSIIRGAEQFF
TGTGCCAGCAGCATAATAAGGGGTGCTGAGCAGTTCTTC
>TRBJ1-1|11|TRBD1|TRBV12-5|once
CASGSTGRAFF
TGTGCTAGTGGTTCGACAGGGAGAGCTTTCTTT
>TRBJ1-1|13|-|TRBV27|-
CASSYNGGTEAFF
TGTGCCAGCAGCTATAACGGAGGTACTGAAGCTTTCTTT
>TRBJ1-2|16|-|TRBV7-2|-
CASSLKSGGTNYGYTF
TGTGCCAGCAGCTTAAAGTCGGGGGGCACTAACTATGGCTACACCTTC
>TRBJ2-2|16|TRBD2|TRBV6-6|once
CASSPAGGRTTGELFF
TGTGCCAGCAGTCCGGCGGGGGGGCGAACCACCGGGGAGCTGTTTTTT